This entry lists 3 T cell receptor beta chains sequenced from one sample in a study of T cells after yellow fever vaccination. Using its own MiXCR run on the 5' RACE reads, TCRdb lists one record per CDR3 protein. Of 500,000 to 650,000 distinct CDR3 sequences detected, roughly 13% appear once; the ten largest clones hold over 13%. The sample was PBMCs, taken on the day of the yellow fever booster vaccination. The receptors shown here come from a man aged 25-45 years who received the YFV17D yellow fever vaccine.

The chain uses TRBV5-1 and TRBJ2-5, with 10 bases fitting TRBD1. CDR1 SGHRS and CDR2 YFSETQ come from the germline V gene. Unmatched junction bases numbered 7, after V lost 6 bases and J lost 2 bases. The CDR3 is 15 residues long. The CDR3 reads CASNPVGQGQETQYF. Here the CDR3 DNA reads TGCGCCAGCAACCCTGTGGGACAGGGGCAAGAGACCCAGTACTTC.

This clonotype was counted a few times. The chain joins TRBV4-1 to TRBJ2-2, with TRBD1 as a possible D gene (6 bases). From germline, CDR1 is MGHRA and CDR2 YSYEKL. With 10 bases removed from V and 5 bases from J, the gap between germline ends came to 14 bases. This CDR3 is 13 amino acids long. The chain's CDR3 is CAILDRTTGELFF. In nucleotides, the CDR3 is TGCGCCATTCTTGACAGGACGACCGGGGAGCTGTTTTTT.

The chain joins TRBV20-1 to TRBJ2-7, with D possibly called TRBD1 or TRBD2 (6 bases each). The CDR3 length is 14 residues. CDR1 DFQATT and CDR2 SNEGSKA come from the germline V gene (reference sequence). V was cut by 4 bases and J by 2 bases, with 15 bases left in between. CDR3 nucleotide sequence: TGCAGTGCTAAGACGGGGGCCACCCCCTACGAGCAGTACTTC. It encodes CSAKTGATPYEQYF.